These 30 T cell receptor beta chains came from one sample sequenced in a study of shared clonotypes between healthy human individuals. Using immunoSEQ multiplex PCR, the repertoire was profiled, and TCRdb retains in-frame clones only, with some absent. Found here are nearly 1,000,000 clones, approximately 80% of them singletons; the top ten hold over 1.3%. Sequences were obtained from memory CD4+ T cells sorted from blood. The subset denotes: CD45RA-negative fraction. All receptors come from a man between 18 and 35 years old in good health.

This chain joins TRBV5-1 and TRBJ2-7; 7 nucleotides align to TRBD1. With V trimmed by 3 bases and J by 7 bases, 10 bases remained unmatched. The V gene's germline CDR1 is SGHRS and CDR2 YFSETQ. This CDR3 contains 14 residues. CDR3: CASSSSTGLGEQYF. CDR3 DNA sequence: TGCGCCAGCAGCTCTTCGACAGGGCTAGGGGAGCAGTACTTC.

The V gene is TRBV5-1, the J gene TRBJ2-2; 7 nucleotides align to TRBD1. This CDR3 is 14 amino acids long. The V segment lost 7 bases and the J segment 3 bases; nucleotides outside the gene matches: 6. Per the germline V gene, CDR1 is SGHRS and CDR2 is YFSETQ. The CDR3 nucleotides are TGCGCCAGCTACGGACAGGTTTACACCGGGGAGCTGTTTTTT. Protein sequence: CASYGQVYTGELFF.

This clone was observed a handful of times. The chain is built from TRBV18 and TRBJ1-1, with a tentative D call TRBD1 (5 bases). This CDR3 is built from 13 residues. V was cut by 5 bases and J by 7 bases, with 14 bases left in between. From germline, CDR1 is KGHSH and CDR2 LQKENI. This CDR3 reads CASSTQGRGEAFF. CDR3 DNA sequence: TGTGCCAGCTCAACGCAGGGACGGGGTGAAGCTTTCTTT. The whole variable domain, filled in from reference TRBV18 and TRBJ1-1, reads NAGVMQNPRHLVRRRGQEARLRCSPMKGHSHVYWYRQLPEEGLKFMVYLQKENIIDESGMPKERFSAEFPKEGPSILRIQQVVRGDSAAYFCASSTQGRGEAFFGQGTRLTVV.

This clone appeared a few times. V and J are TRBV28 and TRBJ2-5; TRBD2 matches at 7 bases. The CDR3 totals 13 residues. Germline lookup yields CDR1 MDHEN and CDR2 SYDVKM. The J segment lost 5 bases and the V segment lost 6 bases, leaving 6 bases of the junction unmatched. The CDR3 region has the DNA TGTGCCAGCAGCTGGGGGGGGGTCGAGACCCAGTACTTC. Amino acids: CASSWGGVETQYF.

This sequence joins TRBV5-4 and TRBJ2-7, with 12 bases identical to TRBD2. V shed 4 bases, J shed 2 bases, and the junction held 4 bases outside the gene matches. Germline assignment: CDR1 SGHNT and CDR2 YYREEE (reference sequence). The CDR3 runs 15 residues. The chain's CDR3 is CASSRASGGAYEQYF. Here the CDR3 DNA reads TGTGCCAGCAGCCGAGCTAGCGGGGGGGCCTACGAGCAGTACTTC.

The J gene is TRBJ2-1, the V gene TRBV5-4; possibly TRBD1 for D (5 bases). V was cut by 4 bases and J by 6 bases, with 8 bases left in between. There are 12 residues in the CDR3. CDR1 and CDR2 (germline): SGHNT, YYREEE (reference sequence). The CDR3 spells CASSPDSNEQFF. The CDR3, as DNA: TGTGCCAGCAGCCCAGACAGCAATGAGCAGTTCTTC.

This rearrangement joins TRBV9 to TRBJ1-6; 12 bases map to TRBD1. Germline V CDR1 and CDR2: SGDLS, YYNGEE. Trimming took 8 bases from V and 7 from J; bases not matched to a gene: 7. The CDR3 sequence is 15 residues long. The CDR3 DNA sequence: TGTGCCAGTAAGCCGGGACAGGGGGCAAATTCACCCCTCCACTTT. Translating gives CASKPGQGANSPLHF.

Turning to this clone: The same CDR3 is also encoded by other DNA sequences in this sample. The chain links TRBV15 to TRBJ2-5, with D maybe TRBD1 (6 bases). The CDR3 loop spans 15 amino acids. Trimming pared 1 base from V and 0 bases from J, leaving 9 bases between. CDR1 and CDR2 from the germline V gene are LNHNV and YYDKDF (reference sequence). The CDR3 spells CATSRGQANQETQYF. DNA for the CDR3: TGTGCCACCAGCAGAGGACAGGCCAACCAAGAGACCCAGTACTTC.

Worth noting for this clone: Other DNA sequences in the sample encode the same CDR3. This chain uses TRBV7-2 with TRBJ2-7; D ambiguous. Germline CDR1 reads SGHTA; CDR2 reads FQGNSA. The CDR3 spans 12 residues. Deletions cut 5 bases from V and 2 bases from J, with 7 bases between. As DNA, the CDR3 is TGTGCCAGCAGCCGAGGACCCTACGAGCAGTACTTC. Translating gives CASSRGPYEQYF. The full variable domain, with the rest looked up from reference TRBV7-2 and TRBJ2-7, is GAGVSQSPSNKVTEKGKDVELRCDPISGHTALYWYRQSLGQGLEFLIYFQGNSAPDKSGLPSDRFSAERTGGSVSTLTIQRTQQEDSAVYLCASSRGPYEQYFGPGTRLTVT.

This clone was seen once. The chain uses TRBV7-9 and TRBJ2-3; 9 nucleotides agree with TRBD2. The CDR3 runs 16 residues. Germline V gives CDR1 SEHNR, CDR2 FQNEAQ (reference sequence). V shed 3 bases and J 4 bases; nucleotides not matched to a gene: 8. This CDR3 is CASSLSLAGSSDTQYF. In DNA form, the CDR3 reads TGTGCCAGCAGCTTGTCTCTAGCGGGGAGCTCAGATACGCAGTATTTT.

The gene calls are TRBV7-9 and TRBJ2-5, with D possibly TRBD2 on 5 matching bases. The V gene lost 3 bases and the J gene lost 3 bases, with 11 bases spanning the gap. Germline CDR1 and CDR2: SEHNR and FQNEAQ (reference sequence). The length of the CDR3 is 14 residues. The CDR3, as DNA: TGTGCCAGCAGCTTCTTCGGGGATAAAGAGACCCAGTACTTC. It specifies CASSFFGDKETQYF.

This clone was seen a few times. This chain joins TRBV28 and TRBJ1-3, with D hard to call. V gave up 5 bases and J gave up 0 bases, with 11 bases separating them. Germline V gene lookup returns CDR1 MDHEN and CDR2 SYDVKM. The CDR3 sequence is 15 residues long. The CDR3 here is CASSMDGSSGNTIYF. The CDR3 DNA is TGTGCCAGCAGTATGGACGGGAGCTCTGGAAACACCATATATTTT.

The CDR3 sequence: CASSQEGGDAYEQYF. The CDR3 nucleotides read TGTGCCAGCAGCCAGGAGGGGGGAGACGCCTACGAGCAGTACTTC. This chain joins TRBV13 and TRBJ2-7, with D tentatively TRBD1 or TRBD2 (6 bases each). CDR3 size: 15 residues. Germline CDR1 PRHDT, CDR2 FYEKMQ (reference sequence). Trimming pared 5 bases from V and 2 bases from J, leaving 16 bases between.

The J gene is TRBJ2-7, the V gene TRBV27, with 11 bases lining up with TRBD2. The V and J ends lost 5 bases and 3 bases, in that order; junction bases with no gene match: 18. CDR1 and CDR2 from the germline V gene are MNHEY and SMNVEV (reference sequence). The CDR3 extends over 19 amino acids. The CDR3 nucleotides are TGTGCCAGCAGTCCCCGACAGGGCTTAACTAGCGGGAGAAGCTACGAGCAGTACTTC. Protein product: CASSPRQGLTSGRSYEQYF.

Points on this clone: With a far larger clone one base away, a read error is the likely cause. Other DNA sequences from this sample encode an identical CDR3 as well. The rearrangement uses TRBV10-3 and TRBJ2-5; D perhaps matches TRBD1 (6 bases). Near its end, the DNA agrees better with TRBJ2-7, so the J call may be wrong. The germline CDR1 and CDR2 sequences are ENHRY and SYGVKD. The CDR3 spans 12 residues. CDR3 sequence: CAISGTNYEQYF. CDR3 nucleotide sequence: TGTGCCATCAGCGGGACAAACTACGAGCAGTACTTC.

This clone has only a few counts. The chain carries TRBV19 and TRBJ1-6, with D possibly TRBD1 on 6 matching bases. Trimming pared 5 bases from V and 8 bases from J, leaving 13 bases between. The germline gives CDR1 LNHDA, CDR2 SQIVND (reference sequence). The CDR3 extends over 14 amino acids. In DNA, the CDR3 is TGTGCCAGTAGTCCGGACAGCCGCGATTCACCCCTCCACTTT. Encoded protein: CASSPDSRDSPLHF.

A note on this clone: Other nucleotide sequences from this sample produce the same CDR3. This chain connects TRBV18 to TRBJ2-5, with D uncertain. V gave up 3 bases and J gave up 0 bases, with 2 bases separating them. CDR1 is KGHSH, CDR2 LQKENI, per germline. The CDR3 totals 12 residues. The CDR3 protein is CASSPYQETQYF. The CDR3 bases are TGTGCCAGCTCACCGTACCAAGAGACCCAGTACTTC.

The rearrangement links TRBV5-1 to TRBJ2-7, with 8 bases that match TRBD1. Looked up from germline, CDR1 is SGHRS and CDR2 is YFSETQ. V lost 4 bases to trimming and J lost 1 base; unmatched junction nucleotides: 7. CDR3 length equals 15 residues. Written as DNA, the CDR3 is TGCGCCAGCAGCGACCGGGACAGGCTTTCCTACGAGCAGTACTTC. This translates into CASSDRDRLSYEQYF.

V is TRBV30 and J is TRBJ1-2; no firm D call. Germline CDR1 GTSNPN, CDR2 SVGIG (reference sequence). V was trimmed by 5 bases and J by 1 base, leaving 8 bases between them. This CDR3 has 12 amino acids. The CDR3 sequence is CAWGGINYGYTF. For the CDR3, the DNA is TGTGCCTGGGGCGGTATTAACTATGGCTACACCTTC. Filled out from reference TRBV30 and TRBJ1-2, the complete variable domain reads SQTIHQWPATLVQPVGSPLSLECTVEGTSNPNLYWYRQAAGRGLQLLFYSVGIGQISSEVPQNLSASRPQDRQFILSSKKLLLSDSGFYLCAWGGINYGYTFGSGTRLTVV.

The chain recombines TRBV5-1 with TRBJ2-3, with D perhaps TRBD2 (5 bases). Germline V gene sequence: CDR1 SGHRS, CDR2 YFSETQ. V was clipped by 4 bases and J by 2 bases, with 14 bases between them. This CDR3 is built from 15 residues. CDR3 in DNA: TGCGCCAGCAGCGTTGTGGGGAGCAACACAGATACGCAGTATTTT. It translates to CASSVVGSNTDTQYF.

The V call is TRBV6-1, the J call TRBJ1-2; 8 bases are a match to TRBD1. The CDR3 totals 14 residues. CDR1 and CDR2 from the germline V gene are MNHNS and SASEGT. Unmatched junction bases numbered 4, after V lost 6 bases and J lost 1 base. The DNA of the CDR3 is TGTGCCAGCAGCGAAACAGGGGGTAACTATGGCTACACCTTC. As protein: CASSETGGNYGYTF.

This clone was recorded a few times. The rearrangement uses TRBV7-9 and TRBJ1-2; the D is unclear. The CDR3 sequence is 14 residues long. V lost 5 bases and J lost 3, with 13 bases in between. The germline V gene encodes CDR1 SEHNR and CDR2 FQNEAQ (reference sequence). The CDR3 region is CASSPKAGHYGYTF. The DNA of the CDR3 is TGTGCCAGCAGCCCTAAGGCAGGTCACTATGGCTACACCTTC.

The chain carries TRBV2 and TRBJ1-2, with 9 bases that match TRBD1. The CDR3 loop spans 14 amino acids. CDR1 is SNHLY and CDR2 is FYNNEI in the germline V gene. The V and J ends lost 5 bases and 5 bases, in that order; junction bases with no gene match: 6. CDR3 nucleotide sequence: TGTGCCAGCAGTCCGACAGGGGGAGGTTATGGCTACACCTTC. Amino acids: CASSPTGGGYGYTF.

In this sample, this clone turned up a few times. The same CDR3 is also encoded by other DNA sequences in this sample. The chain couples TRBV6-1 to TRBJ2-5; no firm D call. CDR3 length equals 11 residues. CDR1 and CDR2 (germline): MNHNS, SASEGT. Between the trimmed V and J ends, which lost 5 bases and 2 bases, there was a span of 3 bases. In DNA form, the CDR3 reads TGTGCCAGCAGTCTACAAGAGACCCAGTACTTC. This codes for CASSLQETQYF.

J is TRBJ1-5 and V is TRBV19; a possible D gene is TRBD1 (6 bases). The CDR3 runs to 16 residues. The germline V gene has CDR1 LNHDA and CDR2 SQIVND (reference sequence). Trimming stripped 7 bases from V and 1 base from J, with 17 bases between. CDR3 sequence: CASTIGGAGSNQPQHF. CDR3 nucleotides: TGTGCCAGTACCATAGGGGGGGCAGGGAGCAATCAGCCCCAGCATTTT.

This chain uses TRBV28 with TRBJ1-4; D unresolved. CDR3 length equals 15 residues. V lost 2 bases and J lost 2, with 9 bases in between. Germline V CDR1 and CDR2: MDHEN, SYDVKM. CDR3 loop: CASSLPKGTNEKLFF. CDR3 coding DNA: TGTGCCAGCAGTTTACCAAAAGGGACTAATGAAAAACTGTTTTTT.

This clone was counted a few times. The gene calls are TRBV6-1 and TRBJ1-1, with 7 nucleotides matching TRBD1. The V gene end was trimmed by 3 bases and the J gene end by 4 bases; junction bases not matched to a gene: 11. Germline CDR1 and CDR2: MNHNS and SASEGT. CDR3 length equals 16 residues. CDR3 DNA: TGTGCCAGCAGTGAGGCGCGGGCAGGGGGGCTCACTGAAGCTTTCTTT. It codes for CASSEARAGGLTEAFF.

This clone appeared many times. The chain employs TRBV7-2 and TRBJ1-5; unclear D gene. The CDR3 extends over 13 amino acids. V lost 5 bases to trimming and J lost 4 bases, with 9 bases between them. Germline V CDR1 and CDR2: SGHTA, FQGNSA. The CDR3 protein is CASSADRNQPQHF. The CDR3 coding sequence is TGTGCCAGCAGCGCGGACCGGAATCAGCCCCAGCATTTT.

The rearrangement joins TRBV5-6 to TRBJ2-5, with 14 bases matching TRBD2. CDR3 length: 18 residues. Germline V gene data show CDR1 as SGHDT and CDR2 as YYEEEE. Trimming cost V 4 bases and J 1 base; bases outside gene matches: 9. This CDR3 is CASSRGTSGGYIQETQYF. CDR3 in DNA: TGTGCCAGCAGCCGAGGGACTAGCGGGGGCTACATCCAAGAGACCCAGTACTTC.

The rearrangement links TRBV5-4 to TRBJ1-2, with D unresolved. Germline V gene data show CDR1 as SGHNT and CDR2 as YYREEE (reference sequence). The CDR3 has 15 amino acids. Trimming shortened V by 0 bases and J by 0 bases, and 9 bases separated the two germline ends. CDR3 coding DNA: TGTGCCAGCAGCTTGGCCCTTGCCTCTAACTATGGCTACACCTTC. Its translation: CASSLALASNYGYTF.